The sequence of this T cell receptor (beta chain) was determined in a study of cytomegalovirus exposure and HLA in healthy donors. PCR employed 60 Vbeta and 13 Jbeta primers. TCRdb's table, derived via immunoSEQ multiplex PCR, lists solely in-frame clones and lacks some. The sample has approximately 160,000 clones, about four fifths seen once; the top ten hold about 4.9%. The germline gives CDR1 SGHTA, CDR2 FQGTGA. Trimming shortened V by 5 bases and J by 1 base, and 8 bases separated the two germline ends. This CDR3 is built from 13 residues. Remarks on this clone: Its antigen remains unidentified. This specimen includes other DNA sequences encoding the same CDR3.

Whole-study results and caveats: Fewer N-insertions than the approximately 700-donor mean were reportedly shown by an Asian-associated ancestry cluster in a later analysis. The only immune exposure information that was available was CMV serostatus. For most TCR beta V segments, an earlier analysis put the productive rate at about 87% or about 30% of the time.

The receptor was isolated from a man in his late teens or twenties in good health and CMV-seronegative. The sample comprised PBMCs. The rearrangement uses TRBV7-3 and TRBJ1-1, with a tentative D call TRBD1 (5 bases). This CDR3 reads CASSRDRNTEAFF. CDR3 nucleotides: TGTGCCAGCAGCAGAGACAGGAACACTGAAGCTTTCTTT. Supplemented by reference TRBV7-3 and TRBJ1-1, the full variable domain reads GAGVSQTPSNKVTEKGKYVELRCDPISGHTALYWYRQSLGQGPEFLIYFQGTGAADDSGLPNDRFFAVRPEGSVSTLKIQRTERGDSAVYLCASSRDRNTEAFFGQGTRLTVV.